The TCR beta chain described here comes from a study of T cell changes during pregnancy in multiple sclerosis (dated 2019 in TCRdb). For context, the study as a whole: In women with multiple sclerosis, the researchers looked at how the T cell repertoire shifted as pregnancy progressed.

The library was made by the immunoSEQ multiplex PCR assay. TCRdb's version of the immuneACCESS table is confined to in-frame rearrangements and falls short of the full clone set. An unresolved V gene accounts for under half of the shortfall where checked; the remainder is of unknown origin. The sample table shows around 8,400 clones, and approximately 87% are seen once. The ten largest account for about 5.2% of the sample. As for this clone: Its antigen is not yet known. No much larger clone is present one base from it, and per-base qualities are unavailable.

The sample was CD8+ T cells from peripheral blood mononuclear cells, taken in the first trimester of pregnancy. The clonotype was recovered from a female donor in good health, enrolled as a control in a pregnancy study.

The sequenced DNA: TGCGGAGCCAGGGGAGAAGGCTACACCTTC. Translated, it gives CGARGEGYTF. The chain uses TRBV29-1 and TRBJ1-2; TRBD1 is perhaps the D gene, given 6 matching bases. The CDR3 covers 10 residues, taking in both the cysteine and the phenylalanine. The CDR3 DNA has 30 bases and is translated from base 1. The CDR1 and CDR2 encoded by the germline V gene are SQVTM and ANQGSEA.